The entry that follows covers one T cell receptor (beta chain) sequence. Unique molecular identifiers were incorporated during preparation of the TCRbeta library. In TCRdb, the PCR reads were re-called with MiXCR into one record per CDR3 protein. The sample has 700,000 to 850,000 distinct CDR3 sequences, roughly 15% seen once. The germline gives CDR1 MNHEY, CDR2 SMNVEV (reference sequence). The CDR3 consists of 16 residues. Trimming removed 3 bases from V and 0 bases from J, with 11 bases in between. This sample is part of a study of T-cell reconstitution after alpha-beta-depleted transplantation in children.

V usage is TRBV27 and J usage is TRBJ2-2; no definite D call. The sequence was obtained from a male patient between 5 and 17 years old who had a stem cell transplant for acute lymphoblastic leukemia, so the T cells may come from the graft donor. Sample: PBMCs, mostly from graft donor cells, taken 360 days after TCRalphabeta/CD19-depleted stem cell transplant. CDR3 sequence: CASSFSSSANTGELFF. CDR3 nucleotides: TGTGCCAGCAGTTTTTCGTCCAGCGCGAACACCGGGGAGCTGTTTTTT.